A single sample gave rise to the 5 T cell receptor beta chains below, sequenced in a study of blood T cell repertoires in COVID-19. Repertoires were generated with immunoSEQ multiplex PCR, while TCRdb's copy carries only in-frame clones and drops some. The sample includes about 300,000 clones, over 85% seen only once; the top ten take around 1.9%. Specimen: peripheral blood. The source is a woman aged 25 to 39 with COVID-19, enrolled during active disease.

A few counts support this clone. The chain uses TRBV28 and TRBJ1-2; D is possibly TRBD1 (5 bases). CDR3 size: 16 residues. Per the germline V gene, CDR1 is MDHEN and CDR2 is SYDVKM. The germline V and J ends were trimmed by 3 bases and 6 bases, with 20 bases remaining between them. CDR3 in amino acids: CASSFTIGGAVDGYTF. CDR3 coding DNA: TGTGCCAGCAGTTTCACGATCGGTGGGGCGGTGGATGGCTACACCTTC.

Here the CDR3 reads CASSQGPLGAAQHF. DNA of the CDR3: TGCGCCAGCAGCCAAGGTCCTCTTGGAGCAGCCCAGCATTTT. The chain links TRBV4-1 to TRBJ1-5, with D uncertain. The ends were cut back, 1 base at V and 11 bases at J, with 15 bases in the middle. The CDR3 runs 14 residues. Germline loops: CDR1 MGHRA, CDR2 YSYEKL.

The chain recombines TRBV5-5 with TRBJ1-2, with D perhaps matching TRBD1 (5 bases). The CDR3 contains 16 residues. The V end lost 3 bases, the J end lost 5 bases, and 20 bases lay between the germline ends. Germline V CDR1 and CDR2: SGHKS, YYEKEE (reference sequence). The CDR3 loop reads CASSSSGVLVWYGYTF. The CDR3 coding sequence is TGTGCCAGCAGCTCCTCGGGGGTGCTGGTTTGGTATGGCTACACCTTC.

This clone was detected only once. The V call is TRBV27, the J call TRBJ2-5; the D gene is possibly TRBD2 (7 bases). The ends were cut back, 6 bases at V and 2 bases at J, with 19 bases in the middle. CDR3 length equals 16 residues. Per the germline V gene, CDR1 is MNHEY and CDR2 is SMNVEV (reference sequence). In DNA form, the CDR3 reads TGTGCCAGCAGCAACAAGGGGGGGCGTTATCAAGAGACCCAGTACTTC. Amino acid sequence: CASSNKGGRYQETQYF.

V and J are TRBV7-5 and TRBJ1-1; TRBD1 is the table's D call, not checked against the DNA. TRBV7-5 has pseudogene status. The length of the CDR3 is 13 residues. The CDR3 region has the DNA TGTGCCAGAAGCTTAGTAAGTCAGGGAGAAGCTTTCTTT. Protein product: CARSLVSQGEAFF.